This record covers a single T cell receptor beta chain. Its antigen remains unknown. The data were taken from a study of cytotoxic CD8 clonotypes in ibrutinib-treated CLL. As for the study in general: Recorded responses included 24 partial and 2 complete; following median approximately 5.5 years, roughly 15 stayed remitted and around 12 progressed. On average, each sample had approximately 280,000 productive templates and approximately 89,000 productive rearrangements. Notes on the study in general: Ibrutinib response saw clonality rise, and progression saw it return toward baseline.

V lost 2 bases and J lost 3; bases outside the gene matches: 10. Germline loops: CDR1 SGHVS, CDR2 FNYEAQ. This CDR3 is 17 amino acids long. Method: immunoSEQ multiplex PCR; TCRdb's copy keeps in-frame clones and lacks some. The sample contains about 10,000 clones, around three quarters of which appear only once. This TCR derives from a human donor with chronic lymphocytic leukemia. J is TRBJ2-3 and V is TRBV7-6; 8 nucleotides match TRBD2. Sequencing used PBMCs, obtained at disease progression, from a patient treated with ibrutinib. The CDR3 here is CASSLRPAGDMTDTQYF. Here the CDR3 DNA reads TGTGCCAGCAGCTTAAGACCAGCGGGAGATATGACAGATACGCAGTATTTT.